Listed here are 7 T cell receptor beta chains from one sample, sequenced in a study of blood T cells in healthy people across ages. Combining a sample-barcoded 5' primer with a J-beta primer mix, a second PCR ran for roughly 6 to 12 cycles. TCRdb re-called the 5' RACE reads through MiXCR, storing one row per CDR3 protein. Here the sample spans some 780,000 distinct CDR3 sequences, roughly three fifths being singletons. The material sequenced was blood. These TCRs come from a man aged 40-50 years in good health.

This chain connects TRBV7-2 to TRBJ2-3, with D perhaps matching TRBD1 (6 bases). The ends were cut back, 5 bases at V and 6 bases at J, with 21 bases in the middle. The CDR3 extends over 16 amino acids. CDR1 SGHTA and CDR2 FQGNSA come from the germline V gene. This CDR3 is CASSRSDRYLHDTQYF. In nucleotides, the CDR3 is TGTGCCAGCAGCCGATCCGACAGGTATCTCCATGATACGCAGTATTTT. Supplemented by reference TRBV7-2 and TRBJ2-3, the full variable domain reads GAGVSQSPSNKVTEKGKDVELRCDPISGHTALYWYRQSLGQGLEFLIYFQGNSAPDKSGLPSDRFSAERTGGSVSTLTIQRTQQEDSAVYLCASSRSDRYLHDTQYFGPGTRLTVL.

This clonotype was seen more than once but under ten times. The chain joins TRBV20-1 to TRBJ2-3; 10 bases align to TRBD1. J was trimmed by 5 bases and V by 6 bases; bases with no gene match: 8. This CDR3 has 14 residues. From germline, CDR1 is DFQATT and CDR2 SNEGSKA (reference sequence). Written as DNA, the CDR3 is TGCAGTGCCCGCCGGGACAGGGGCTTAGATACGCAGTATTTT. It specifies CSARRDRGLDTQYF.

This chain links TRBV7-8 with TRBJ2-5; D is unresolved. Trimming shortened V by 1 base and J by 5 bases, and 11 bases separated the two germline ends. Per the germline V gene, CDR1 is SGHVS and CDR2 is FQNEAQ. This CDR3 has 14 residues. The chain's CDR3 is CASSLEGPKETQYF. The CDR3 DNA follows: TGTGCCAGCAGCTTAGAAGGTCCTAAGGAGACCCAGTACTTC.

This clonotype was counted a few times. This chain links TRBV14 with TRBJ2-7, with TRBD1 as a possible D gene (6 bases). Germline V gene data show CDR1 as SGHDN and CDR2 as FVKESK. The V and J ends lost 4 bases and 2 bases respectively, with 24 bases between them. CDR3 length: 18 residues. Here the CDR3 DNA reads TGTGCCAGCAGCCCGAGATCCACTATCACAGGGTACCCCTACGAGCAGTACTTC. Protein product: CASSPRSTITGYPYEQYF.

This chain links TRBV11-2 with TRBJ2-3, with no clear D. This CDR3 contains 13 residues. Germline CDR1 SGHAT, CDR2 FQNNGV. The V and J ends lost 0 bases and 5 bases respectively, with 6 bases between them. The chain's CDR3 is CASSLDLEDTQYF. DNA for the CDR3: TGTGCCAGCAGCTTAGATCTGGAAGATACGCAGTATTTT.

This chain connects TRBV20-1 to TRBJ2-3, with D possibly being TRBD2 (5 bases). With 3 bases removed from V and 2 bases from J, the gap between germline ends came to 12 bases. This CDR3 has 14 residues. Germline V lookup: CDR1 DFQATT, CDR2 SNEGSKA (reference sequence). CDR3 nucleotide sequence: TGCAGTGCTAGTCGGGGTCCCAACACAGATACGCAGTATTTT. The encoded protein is CSASRGPNTDTQYF.

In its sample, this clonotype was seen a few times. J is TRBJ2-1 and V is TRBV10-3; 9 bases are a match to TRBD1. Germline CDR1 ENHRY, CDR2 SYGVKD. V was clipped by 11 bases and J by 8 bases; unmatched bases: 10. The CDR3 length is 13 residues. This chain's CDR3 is CAAGTGPGDEQFF. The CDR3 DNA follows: TGTGCCGCAGGGACAGGGCCTGGCGATGAGCAGTTCTTC.